The present TCR beta chain was sequenced within a study of blood T cell repertoires in COVID-19. Study background: Whether acute or convalescent, the COVID-19 samples came from the United States, Italy and Spain.

Trimming left V 2 bases short and J 11 bases short, with 12 bases between. Germline CDR1 is KGHSH and CDR2 is LQKENI. The CDR3 has 13 amino acids. Profiling relied on immunoSEQ multiplex PCR, and the TCRdb table lists in-frame clones only, not all of them. The data show approximately 290,000 clones, 70% to 90% seen once. The chain employs TRBV18 and TRBJ1-4; D is unresolved. This receptor was obtained from a woman in her twenties or thirties who had recovered from COVID-19. The sample taken for sequencing was PBMCs or T cells enriched from blood (not recorded which). CDR3 nucleotide sequence: TGTGCCAGCTCACCATCCCCCTCCCCCAAACTGTTTTTT. It is translated as CASSPSPSPKLFF.